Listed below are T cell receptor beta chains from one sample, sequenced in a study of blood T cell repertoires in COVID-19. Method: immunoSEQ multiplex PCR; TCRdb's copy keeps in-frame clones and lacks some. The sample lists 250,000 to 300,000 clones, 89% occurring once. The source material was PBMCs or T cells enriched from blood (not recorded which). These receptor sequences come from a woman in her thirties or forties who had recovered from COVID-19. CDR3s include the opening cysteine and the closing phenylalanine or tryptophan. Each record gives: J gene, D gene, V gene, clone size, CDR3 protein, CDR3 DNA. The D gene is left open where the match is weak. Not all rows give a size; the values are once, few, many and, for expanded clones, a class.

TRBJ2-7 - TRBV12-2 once CASRRAFLSGRPLDPPTYEQYF TGTGCAAGTCGCCGTGCCTTCCTTAGCGGGAGGCCACTCGACCCCCCTACCTACGAGCAGTACTTC
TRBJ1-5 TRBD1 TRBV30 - CAWSPGQGLVSAQHF TGTGCCTGGAGCCCGGGACAGGGGCTGGTCTCGGCCCAGCATTTT
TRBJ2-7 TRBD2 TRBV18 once CASSPTGGVNYEQYF TGTGCCAGCTCGCCGACTGGGGGGGTAAACTACGAGCAGTACTTC
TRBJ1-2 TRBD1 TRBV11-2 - CASSLVYRDRGGYTF TGTGCCAGCAGCTTAGTCTACCGGGACAGGGGGGGCTACACCTTC
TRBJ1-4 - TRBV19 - CASSRFSQASPPSTNEKLFF TGTGCCAGTAGTAGATTCTCCCAGGCCTCCCCACCATCAACTAATGAAAAACTGTTTTTT
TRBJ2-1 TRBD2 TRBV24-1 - CATSDPRGRSHEQFF TGTGCCACCAGTGACCCCCGCGGGAGGAGCCATGAGCAGTTCTTC
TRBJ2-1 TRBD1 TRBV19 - CASSIELPGQGTHNEQFF TGTGCCAGTAGTATAGAACTGCCCGGACAGGGGACCCACAATGAGCAGTTCTTC
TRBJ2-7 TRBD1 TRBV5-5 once CASSFLDRGTNEQYF TGTGCCAGCAGCTTCTTGGACAGGGGAACAAACGAGCAGTACTTC
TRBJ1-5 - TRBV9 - CASSVGTSNQPQHF TGTGCCAGCAGCGTAGGCACATCTAATCAGCCCCAGCATTTT
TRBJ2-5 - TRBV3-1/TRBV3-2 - CASSHVGGEETQYF TGTGCCAGCAGCCATGTCGGCGGGGAAGAGACCCAGTACTTC
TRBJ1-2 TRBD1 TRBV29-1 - CSVVRLSGQSNYGYTF TGCAGCGTTGTAAGGTTATCGGGACAGTCTAACTATGGCTACACCTTC
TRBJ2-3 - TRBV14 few CASSPTILDTQYF TGTGCCAGCAGCCCTACCATCCTAGATACGCAGTATTTT
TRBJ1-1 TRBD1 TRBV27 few CASSPRTGPITEAFF TGTGCCAGCAGTCCCCGGACAGGGCCTATCACTGAAGCTTTCTTT
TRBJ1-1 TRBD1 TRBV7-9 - CASSLVRTGGGSTEAFF TGTGCCAGCAGCTTAGTGCGCACAGGGGGCGGGAGCACTGAAGCTTTCTTT
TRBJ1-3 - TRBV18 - CASSPPSPGGNTIYF TGTGCCAGCTCACCACCATCGCCGGGAGGAAACACCATATATTTT
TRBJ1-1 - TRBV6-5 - CASSYSRQSEAFF TGTGCCAGCAGTTACTCGAGACAGTCTGAAGCTTTCTTT